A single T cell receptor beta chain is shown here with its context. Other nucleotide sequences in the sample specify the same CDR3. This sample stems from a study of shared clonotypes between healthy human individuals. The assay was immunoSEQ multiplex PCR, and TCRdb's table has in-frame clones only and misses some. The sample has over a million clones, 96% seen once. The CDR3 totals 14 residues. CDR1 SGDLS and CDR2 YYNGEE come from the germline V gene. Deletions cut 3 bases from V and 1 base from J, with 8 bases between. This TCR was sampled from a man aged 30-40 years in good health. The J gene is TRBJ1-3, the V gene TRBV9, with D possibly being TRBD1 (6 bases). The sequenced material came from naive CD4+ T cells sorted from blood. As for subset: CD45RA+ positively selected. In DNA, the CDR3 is TGTGCCAGCAGCGGGACAGTTTCTGGAAACACCATATATTTT. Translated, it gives CASSGTVSGNTIYF. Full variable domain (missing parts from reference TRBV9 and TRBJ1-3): DSGVTQTPKHLITATGQRVTLRCSPRSGDLSVYWYQQSLDQGLQFLIQYYNGEERAKGNILERFSAQQFPDLHSELNLSSLELGDSALYFCASSGTVSGNTIYFGEGSWLTVV.